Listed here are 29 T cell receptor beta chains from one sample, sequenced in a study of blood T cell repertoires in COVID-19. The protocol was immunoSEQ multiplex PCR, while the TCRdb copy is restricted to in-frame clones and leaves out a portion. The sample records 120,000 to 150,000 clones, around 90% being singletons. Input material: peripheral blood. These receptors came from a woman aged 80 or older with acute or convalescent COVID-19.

The CDR3 sequence: CASSYRQQTNYGYTF. As DNA, the CDR3 is TGTGCCAGCAGTTACAGACAGCAGACAAACTATGGCTACACCTTC. The V and J genes are TRBV13 and TRBJ1-2, with a weak D call TRBD1 (5 bases). Trimming stripped 6 bases from V and 2 bases from J, with 16 bases between. Germline assignment: CDR1 PRHDT and CDR2 FYEKMQ (reference sequence). The CDR3 totals 15 residues.

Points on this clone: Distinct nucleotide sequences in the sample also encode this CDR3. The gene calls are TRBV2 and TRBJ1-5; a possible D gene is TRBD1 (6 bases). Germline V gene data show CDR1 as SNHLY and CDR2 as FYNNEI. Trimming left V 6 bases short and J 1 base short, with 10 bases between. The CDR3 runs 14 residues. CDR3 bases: TGTGCCAGCAGAACAGGGTTGAGCAATCAGCCCCAGCATTTT. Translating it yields CASRTGLSNQPQHF.

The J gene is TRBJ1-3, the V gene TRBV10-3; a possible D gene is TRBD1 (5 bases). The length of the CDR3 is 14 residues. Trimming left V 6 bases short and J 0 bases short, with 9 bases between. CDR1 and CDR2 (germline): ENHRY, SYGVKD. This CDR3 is CAIRPDSSGNTIYF. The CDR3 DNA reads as TGTGCCATCAGGCCTGACAGCTCTGGAAACACCATATATTTT.

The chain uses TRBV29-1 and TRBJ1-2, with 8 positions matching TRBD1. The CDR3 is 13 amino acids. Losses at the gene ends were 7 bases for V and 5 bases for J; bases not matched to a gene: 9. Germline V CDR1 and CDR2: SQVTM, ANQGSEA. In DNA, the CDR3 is TGCAGCGCGATGACAGGGGAATGGTATGGCTACACCTTC. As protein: CSAMTGEWYGYTF.

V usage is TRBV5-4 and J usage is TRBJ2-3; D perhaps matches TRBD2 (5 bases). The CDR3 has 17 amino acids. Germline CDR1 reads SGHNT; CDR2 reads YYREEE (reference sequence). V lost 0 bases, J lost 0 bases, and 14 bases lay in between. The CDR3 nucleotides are TGTGCCAGCAGCTTGGGGCCTACCGGCGGGAGCACAGATACGCAGTATTTT. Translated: CASSLGPTGGSTDTQYF.

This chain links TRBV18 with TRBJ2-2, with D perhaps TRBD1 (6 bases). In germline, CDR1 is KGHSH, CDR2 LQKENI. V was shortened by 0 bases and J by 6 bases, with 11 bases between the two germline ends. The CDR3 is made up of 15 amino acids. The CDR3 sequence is CASSPPGTWAGELFF. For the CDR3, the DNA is TGTGCCAGCTCACCACCCGGGACATGGGCCGGGGAGCTGTTTTTT.

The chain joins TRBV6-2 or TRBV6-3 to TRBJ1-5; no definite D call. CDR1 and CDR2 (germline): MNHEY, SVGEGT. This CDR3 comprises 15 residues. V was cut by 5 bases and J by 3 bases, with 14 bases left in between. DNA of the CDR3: TGTGCCAGCAGTACCCCTCTGGCAGTCAATCAGCCCCAGCATTTT. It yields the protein CASSTPLAVNQPQHF.

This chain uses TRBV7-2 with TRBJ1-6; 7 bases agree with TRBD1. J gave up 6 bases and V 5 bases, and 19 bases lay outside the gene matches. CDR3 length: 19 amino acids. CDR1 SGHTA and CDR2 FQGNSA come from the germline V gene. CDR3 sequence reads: CASSADRGQTVLGNSPLHF. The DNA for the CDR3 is TGTGCCAGCAGCGCCGACCGGGGACAGACTGTCCTTGGTAATTCACCCCTCCACTTT.

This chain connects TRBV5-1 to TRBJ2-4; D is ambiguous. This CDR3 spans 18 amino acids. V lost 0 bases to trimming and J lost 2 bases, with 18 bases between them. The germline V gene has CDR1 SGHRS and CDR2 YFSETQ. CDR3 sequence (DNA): TGCGCCAGCAGCTTGGCCCTACTTGCGACTGCGACCAAAAACATTCAGTACTTC. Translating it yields CASSLALLATATKNIQYF.

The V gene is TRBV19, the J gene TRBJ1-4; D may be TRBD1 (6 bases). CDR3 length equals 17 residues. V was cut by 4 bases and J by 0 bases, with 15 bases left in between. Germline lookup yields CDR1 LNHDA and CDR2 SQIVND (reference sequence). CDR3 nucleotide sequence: TGTGCCAGTAGTAACAGAATACAGGGCACAACTAATGAAAAACTGTTTTTT. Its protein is CASSNRIQGTTNEKLFF.

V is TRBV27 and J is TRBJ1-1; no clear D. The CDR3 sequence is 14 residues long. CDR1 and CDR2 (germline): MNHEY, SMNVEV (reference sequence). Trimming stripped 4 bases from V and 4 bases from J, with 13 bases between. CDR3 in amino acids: CASSSPGEATEAFF. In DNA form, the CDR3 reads TGTGCCAGCAGTTCGCCCGGGGAAGCCACTGAAGCTTTCTTT.

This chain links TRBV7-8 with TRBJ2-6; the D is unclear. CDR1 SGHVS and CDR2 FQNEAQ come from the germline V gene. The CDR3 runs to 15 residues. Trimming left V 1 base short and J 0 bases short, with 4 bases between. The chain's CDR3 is CASSLDHSGANVLTF. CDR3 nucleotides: TGTGCCAGCAGCTTAGATCACTCTGGGGCCAACGTCCTGACTTTC.

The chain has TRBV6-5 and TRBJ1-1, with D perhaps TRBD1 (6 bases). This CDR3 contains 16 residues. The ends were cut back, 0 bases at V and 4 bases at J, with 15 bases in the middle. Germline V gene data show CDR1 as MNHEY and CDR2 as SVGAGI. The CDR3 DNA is TGTGCCAGCAGTTACTCGAAGACAGGCTTTCCCACTGAAGCTTTCTTT. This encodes CASSYSKTGFPTEAFF.

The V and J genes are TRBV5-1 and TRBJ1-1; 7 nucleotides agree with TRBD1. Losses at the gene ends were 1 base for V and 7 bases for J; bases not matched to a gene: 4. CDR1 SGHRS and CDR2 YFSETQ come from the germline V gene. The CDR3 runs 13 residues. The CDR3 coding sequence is TGCGCCAGCAGCTTGTCAGGGGGACTTGAAGCTTTCTTT. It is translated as CASSLSGGLEAFF.

As DNA, the CDR3 is TGTGCCAGCACGGGAACAGGGGGCTTGAGCACTGAAGCTTTCTTT. Protein: CASTGTGGLSTEAFF. The chain carries TRBV2 and TRBJ1-1, with 9 bases that match TRBD1. This CDR3 comprises 15 residues. With 7 bases clipped from V and 4 bases from J, the junction kept 10 bases outside the gene matches. Per germline, CDR1 SNHLY and CDR2 FYNNEI.

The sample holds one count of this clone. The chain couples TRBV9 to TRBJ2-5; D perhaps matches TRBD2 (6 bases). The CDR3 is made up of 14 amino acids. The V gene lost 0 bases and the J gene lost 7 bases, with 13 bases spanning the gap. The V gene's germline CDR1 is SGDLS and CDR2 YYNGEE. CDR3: CASSVGGGEGTQYF. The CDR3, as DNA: TGTGCCAGCAGCGTAGGTGGCGGGGAAGGGACCCAGTACTTC.

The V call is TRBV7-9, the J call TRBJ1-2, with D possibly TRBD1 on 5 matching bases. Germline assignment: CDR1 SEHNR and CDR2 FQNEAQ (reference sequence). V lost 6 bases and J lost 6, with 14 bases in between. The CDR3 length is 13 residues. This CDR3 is CASSLGQDDGYTF. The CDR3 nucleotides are TGTGCCAGCAGTCTCGGACAAGACGATGGCTACACCTTC.

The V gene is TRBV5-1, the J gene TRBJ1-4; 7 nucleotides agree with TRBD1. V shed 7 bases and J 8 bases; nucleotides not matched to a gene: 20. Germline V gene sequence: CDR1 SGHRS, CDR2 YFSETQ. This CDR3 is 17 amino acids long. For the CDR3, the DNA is TGCGCCAGCTGCGAGGATAATATAGGGGGCCGGGCGGAAAAACTGTTTTTT. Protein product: CASCEDNIGGRAEKLFF. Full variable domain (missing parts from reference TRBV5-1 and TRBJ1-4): KAGVTQTPRYLIKTRGQQVTLSCSPISGHRSVSWYQQTPGQGLQFLFEYFSETQRNKGNFPGRFSGRQFSNSRSEMNVSTLELGDSALYLCASCEDNIGGRAEKLFFGSGTQLSVL.

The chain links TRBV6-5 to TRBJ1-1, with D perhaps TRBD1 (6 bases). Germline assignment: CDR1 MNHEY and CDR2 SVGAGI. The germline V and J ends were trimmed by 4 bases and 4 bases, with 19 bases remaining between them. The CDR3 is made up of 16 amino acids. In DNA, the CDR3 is TGTGCCAGCAGTTTTCATCTTGGGGGGGCTGGCACTGAAGCTTTCTTT. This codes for CASSFHLGGAGTEAFF.

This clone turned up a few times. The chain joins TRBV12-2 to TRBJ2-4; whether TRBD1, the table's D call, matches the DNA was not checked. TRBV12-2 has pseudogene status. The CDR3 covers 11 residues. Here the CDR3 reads CASRLVGTEYF. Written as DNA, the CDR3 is TGTGCAAGTCGCTTAGTTGGGACAGAGTACTTC.

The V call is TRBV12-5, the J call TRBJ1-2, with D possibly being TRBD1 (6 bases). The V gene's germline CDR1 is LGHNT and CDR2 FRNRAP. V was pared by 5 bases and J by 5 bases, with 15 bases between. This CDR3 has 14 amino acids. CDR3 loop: CASGPNRENYGYTF. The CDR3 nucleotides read TGTGCTAGTGGTCCCAACAGGGAAAATTATGGCTACACCTTC.

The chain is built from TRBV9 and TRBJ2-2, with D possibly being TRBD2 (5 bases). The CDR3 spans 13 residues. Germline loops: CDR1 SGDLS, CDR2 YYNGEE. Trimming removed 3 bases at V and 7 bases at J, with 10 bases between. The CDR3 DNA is TGTGCCAGCAGCGCGAGCGGCGGCGGGGAGCTGTTTTTT. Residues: CASSASGGGELFF.

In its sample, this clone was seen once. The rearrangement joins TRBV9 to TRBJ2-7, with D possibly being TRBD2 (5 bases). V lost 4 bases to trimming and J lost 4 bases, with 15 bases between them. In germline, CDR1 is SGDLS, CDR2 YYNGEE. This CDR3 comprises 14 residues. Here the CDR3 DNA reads TGTGCCAGCAGCCCCCCCGGGGTGGGGTACGAGCAGTACTTC. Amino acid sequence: CASSPPGVGYEQYF.

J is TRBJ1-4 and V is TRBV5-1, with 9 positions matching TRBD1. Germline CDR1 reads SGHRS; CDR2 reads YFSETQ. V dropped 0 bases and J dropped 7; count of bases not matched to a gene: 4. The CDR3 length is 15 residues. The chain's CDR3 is CASSLDRGRREKLFF. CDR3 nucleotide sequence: TGCGCCAGCAGCTTGGACAGGGGGCGGCGTGAAAAACTGTTTTTT. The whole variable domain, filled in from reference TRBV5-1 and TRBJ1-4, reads KAGVTQTPRYLIKTRGQQVTLSCSPISGHRSVSWYQQTPGQGLQFLFEYFSETQRNKGNFPGRFSGRQFSNSRSEMNVSTLELGDSALYLCASSLDRGRREKLFFGSGTQLSVL.

CDR3 DNA sequence: TGTGCCAGTAGCGACCGACAGGGGTTCGATACGCAGTATTTT. As protein: CASSDRQGFDTQYF. This chain links TRBV19 with TRBJ2-3; 8 bases line up with TRBD1. The germline V gene has CDR1 LNHDA and CDR2 SQIVND (reference sequence). CDR3 size: 14 residues. V shed 6 bases and J 6 bases; nucleotides not matched to a gene: 8.

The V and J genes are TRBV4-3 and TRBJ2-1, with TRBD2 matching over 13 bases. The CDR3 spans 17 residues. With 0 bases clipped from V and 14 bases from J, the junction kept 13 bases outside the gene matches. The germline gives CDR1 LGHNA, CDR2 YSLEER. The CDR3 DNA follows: TGCGCCAGCAGCCAAGACCGACTAGCGGGGGGCACGCGGGTCAAGTTCTTC. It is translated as CASSQDRLAGGTRVKFF.

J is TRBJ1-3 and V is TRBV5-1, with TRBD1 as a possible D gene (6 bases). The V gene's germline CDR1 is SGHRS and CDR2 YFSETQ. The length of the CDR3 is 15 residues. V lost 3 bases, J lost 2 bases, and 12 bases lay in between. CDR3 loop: CASSWEGDTGNTIYF. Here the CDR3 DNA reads TGCGCCAGCAGCTGGGAGGGGGATACTGGAAACACCATATATTTT.

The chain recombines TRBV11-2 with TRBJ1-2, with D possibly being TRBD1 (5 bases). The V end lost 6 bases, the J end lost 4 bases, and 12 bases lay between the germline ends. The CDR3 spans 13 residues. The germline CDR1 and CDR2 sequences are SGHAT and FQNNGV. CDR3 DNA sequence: TGTGCCAGCAGTCGAACAACAGGCTATGGCTACACCTTC. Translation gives CASSRTTGYGYTF. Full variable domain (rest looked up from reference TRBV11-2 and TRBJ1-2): EAGVAQSPRYKIIEKRQSVAFWCNPISGHATLYWYQQILGQGPKLLIQFQNNGVVDDSQLPKDRFSAERLKGVDSTLKIQPAKLEDSAVYLCASSRTTGYGYTFGSGTRLTVV.

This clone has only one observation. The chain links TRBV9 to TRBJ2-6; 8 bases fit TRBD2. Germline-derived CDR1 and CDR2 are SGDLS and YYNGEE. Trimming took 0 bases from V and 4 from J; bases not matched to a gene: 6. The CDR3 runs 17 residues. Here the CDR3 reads CASSVVGGLGGANVLTF. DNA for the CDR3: TGTGCCAGCAGCGTAGTGGGGGGACTAGGAGGGGCCAACGTCCTGACTTTC.